Here is one T cell receptor (beta chain) with its context. This sample is drawn from a study of blood T cell repertoires in COVID-19. Turning to the study itself: Sources were T cells, B-cell-depleted T cells, or PBMCs; the material itself was cDNA or gDNA.

The V gene lost 4 bases and the J gene lost 1 base, with 8 bases spanning the gap. CDR1 is SGHRS and CDR2 is YFSETQ in the germline V gene. The CDR3 runs 13 residues. As handled by the study authors: Amplified reference gene primers provided the basis for estimating nucleated cell counts. Produced via immunoSEQ multiplex PCR; TCRdb's table is partial and in-frame only. Clonal size and the V and J genes are those of that table, whereas D and trimming came from the DNA. The table lists 250,000 to 300,000 clones, 75% to 90% of them singletons. V is TRBV5-1 and J is TRBJ2-5, with D tentatively TRBD2 (5 bases). The sample taken for sequencing was peripheral blood. The sequence derives from a man in his sixties who had recovered from COVID-19. DNA of the CDR3: TGCGCCAGCAGCCCGGGGTCCCAAGAGACCCAGTACTTC. The encoded protein is CASSPGSQETQYF.